The entry below describes one T cell receptor beta chain. The record originates from a study of control samples from healthy donors and cancer patients. TCRdb's table, derived via immunoSEQ multiplex PCR, lists solely in-frame clones and lacks some. The sample carries about 220,000 clones, over 90% recorded once. The germline V gene encodes CDR1 MNHNY and CDR2 SVGAGI (reference sequence). CDR3 length equals 13 residues. Trimming shortened V by 9 bases and J by 4 bases, and 13 bases separated the two germline ends. This chain links TRBV6-6 with TRBJ1-5, with no clear D. Sequencing was carried out using blood. The TCR originated in a man aged 45-60 years in good health. CDR3 nucleotide sequence: TGTGCCAGTGGCTCTAGAGAAAATCAGCCCCAGCATTTT. Translation gives CASGSRENQPQHF.